The 10 T cell receptor beta chains listed next were all sequenced from one sample in a study of CD8+ T cells in alopecia areata. Following extraction, RNA underwent reverse transcription to cDNA, which served as the sequencing template. Clones were sequenced by immunoSEQ multiplex PCR, and TCRdb holds only the in-frame ones, with some missing. The sample contains approximately 210,000 clones, less than 45% of which appear only once. Treatment of the sample: oral pan-JAK inhibitor, 5-10 mg twice daily. The material sequenced was CD4+ T cells sorted from blood, taken at approximately week 36, from a patient treated with tofacitinib. These receptors all stem from a human donor with alopecia areata.

CDR3 nucleotide sequence: TGTGCCAGCAGCGCTAGCGTGGGAGATACGCAGTATTTT. Protein product: CASSASVGDTQYF. The rearrangement joins TRBV9 to TRBJ2-3, with a tentative D call TRBD2 (6 bases). The CDR3 extends over 13 amino acids. The V gene's germline CDR1 is SGDLS and CDR2 YYNGEE. V shed 3 bases and J shed 5 bases, with 10 bases lying between them.

This clone has a handful of counts. The rearrangement uses TRBV7-2 and TRBJ2-3; D gene uncertain. Germline-derived CDR1 and CDR2 are SGHTA and FQGNSA. V lost 1 base, J lost 6 bases, and 14 bases lay in between. This CDR3 is 15 amino acids long. This CDR3 is CASSLVTERVDTQYF. The CDR3 DNA sequence: TGTGCCAGCAGCTTAGTGACCGAACGGGTGGATACGCAGTATTTT.

In its sample, this clone was seen a few times. The CDR3 loop reads CSARSRDTEAFF. CDR3 coding DNA: TGCAGCGCCCGTTCCAGGGACACTGAAGCTTTCTTT. The V gene is TRBV29-1, the J gene TRBJ1-1; tentative D call: TRBD1 (5 bases). The CDR3 consists of 12 residues. Germline V gives CDR1 SQVTM, CDR2 ANQGSEA. The V end lost 7 bases, the J end lost 3 bases, and 12 bases lay between the germline ends. Full variable domain (rest looked up from reference TRBV29-1 and TRBJ1-1): SAVISQKPSRDICQRGTSLTIQCQVDSQVTMMFWYRQQPGQSLTLIATANQGSEATYESGFVIDKFPISRPNLTFSTLTVSNMSPEDSSIYLCSARSRDTEAFFGQGTRLTVV.

This clone has a handful of counts. The chain carries TRBV7-2 and TRBJ2-7; TRBD1 might be the D (5 bases). V was shortened by 5 bases and J by 0 bases, with 8 bases between the two germline ends. CDR3 length: 13 amino acids. The germline gives CDR1 SGHTA, CDR2 FQGNSA. The CDR3 sequence: CASSLRVSYEQYF. The CDR3 region has the DNA TGTGCCAGCAGCCTCAGGGTCTCCTACGAGCAGTACTTC.

The chain is built from TRBV2 and TRBJ1-5, with D perhaps TRBD1 (5 bases). The CDR3 spans 15 residues. Deletions cut 3 bases from V and 3 bases from J, with 12 bases between. Germline values: CDR1 SNHLY, CDR2 FYNNEI. The CDR3 nucleotides read TGTGCCAGCAGTGAGGGAGACAGAGTCAATCAGCCCCAGCATTTT. Translating gives CASSEGDRVNQPQHF. The full variable domain, in which reference TRBV2 and TRBJ1-5 provide the parts outside the CDR3, is EPEVTQTPSHQVTQMGQEVILRCVPISNHLYFYWYRQILGQKVEFLVSFYNNEISEKSEIFDDQFSVERPDGSNFTLKIRSTKLEDSAMYFCASSEGDRVNQPQHFGDGTRLSIL.

The chain is built from TRBV25-1 and TRBJ2-7, with D uncertain. Germline lookup yields CDR1 MGHDK and CDR2 SYGVNS. Trimming took off 5 bases at V and 2 bases at J, with 10 bases between the two ends. CDR3 length: 13 amino acids. The DNA of the CDR3 is TGTGCCAGCAGTACCCCCAGGCCCTACGAGCAGTACTTC. As protein: CASSTPRPYEQYF.

The chain combines TRBV2 with TRBJ1-2, with 10 positions matching TRBD1. The ends lost 3 bases at V and 11 bases at J; junction bases unmatched: 3. The CDR3 loop spans 12 amino acids. From germline, CDR1 is SNHLY and CDR2 FYNNEI. The CDR3, as DNA: TGTGCCAGCAGTGACCGGGACAGGGGTTACACCTTC. This encodes CASSDRDRGYTF.

In its sample, this clone was seen a few times. The chain couples TRBV2 to TRBJ1-2, with 10 bases matching TRBD1. V shed 4 bases, J shed 7 bases, and the junction held 3 bases outside the gene matches. The CDR3 loop spans 13 amino acids. The germline V gene encodes CDR1 SNHLY and CDR2 FYNNEI. The CDR3 DNA follows: TGTGCCAGCAGTGCGGGACAGGGGACTGGCTACACCTTC. The encoded protein is CASSAGQGTGYTF.

V and J are TRBV29-1 and TRBJ1-1; D is unclear. CDR1 and CDR2 (germline): SQVTM, ANQGSEA. This CDR3 comprises 12 residues. Trimming took 3 bases from V and 1 from J, leaving 6 bases between them. The CDR3 region has the DNA TGCAGCGTTGAGGCGGAGAACACTGAAGCTTTCTTT. Protein sequence: CSVEAENTEAFF.

The table lists this clone with a few counts. J is TRBJ2-5 and V is TRBV11-3; TRBD2 agrees at 9 bases. V dropped 1 base and J dropped 5; count of bases not matched to a gene: 5. The germline V gene has CDR1 SGHNT and CDR2 YENEEA. The CDR3 loop spans 15 amino acids. In DNA, the CDR3 is TGTGCCAGCAGCTTAGGTAGCGGGAGTACGGAGACCCAGTACTTC. Translated, it gives CASSLGSGSTETQYF.